Below, 10 T cell receptor beta chains from the same sample are listed, as sequenced in a study of graft-versus-host responses after intestinal transplantation. Assay used: immunoSEQ multiplex PCR; TCRdb lists only in-frame clones, some missing. The data contain about 23,000 clones, approximately 90% of them singletons. The specimen was PBMCs, collected approximately 39 days after intestinal transplant. These receptors all stem from a human patient who received an intestinal transplant, so some T cells may come from the graft donor.

This clone has only a few counts. The rearrangement joins TRBV7-9 to TRBJ2-7; 12 bases map to TRBD2. This CDR3 has 17 amino acids. From germline, CDR1 is SEHNR and CDR2 FQNEAQ (reference sequence). Trimming took 5 bases from V and 0 from J; bases not matched to a gene: 8. CDR3 sequence (DNA): TGTGCCAGCAGCCCACCGGGACTAGCGGGCCGCTCCTACGAGCAGTACTTC. Its translation is CASSPPGLAGRSYEQYF.

This rearrangement joins TRBV27 to TRBJ2-1, with D possibly matching TRBD2 (6 bases). CDR3 length: 16 amino acids. Per germline, CDR1 MNHEY and CDR2 SMNVEV (reference sequence). V lost 2 bases to trimming and J lost 7 bases, with 18 bases between them. In nucleotides, the CDR3 is TGTGCCAGCAGTTTAAATATCCCCACCGCGGGAAATGAGCAGTTCTTC. Translating gives CASSLNIPTAGNEQFF.

The gene calls are TRBV15 and TRBJ2-1; possible D gene TRBD2, 6 bases. Trimming cost V 1 base and J 9 bases, with 13 bases left between them. Germline V gene lookup returns CDR1 LNHNV and CDR2 YYDKDF (reference sequence). The CDR3 contains 14 residues. The DNA for the CDR3 is TGTGCCACCAGCAGAGGGGGTAGCGGTGTTGAGCAGTTCTTC. It encodes CATSRGGSGVEQFF.

This chain connects TRBV28 to TRBJ2-1, with no clear D. V dropped 3 bases and J dropped 6 bases, with 3 bases sitting between them. The CDR3 is made up of 11 amino acids. Germline CDR1 is MDHEN and CDR2 is SYDVKM. The CDR3 loop is CASSLGNEQFF. As DNA, the CDR3 is TGTGCCAGCAGTTTGGGCAATGAGCAGTTCTTC.

J is TRBJ2-7 and V is TRBV28; D is undetermined. There are 17 residues in the CDR3. Deletions cut 2 bases from V and 2 bases from J, with 19 bases between. Germline V CDR1 and CDR2: MDHEN, SYDVKM. The CDR3 reads CASSLGTTYTPTYEQYF. CDR3 DNA: TGTGCCAGCAGTTTAGGAACAACCTATACCCCAACCTACGAGCAGTACTTC. The variable domain in full, completed from reference TRBV28 and TRBJ2-7, reads DVKVTQSSRYLVKRTGEKVFLECVQDMDHENMFWYRQDPGLGLRLIYFSYDVKMKEKGDIPEGYSVSREKKERFSLILESASTNQTSMYLCASSLGTTYTPTYEQYFGPGTRLTVT.

The chain combines TRBV7-6 with TRBJ2-2; D might be TRBD2 (6 bases). Germline loops: CDR1 SGHVS, CDR2 FNYEAQ. CDR3 length: 16 residues. Trimming cost V 6 bases and J 0 bases, with 14 bases left between them. The CDR3 DNA sequence: TGTGCCAGCAGACGAGGCCTAGCGTCGAACACCGGGGAGCTGTTTTTT. Translation: CASRRGLASNTGELFF.

The chain employs TRBV6-5 and TRBJ1-2, with D unresolved. Germline loops: CDR1 MNHEY, CDR2 SVGAGI. There are 11 residues in the CDR3. Trimming removed 8 bases from V and 4 bases from J, with 8 bases in between. The CDR3 here is CASGHPYGYTF. CDR3 DNA: TGTGCCAGCGGGCACCCCTATGGCTACACCTTC.

The genes are TRBV7-9 and TRBJ2-3; D is ambiguous. CDR1 SEHNR and CDR2 FQNEAQ come from the germline V gene (reference sequence). The ends were cut back, 5 bases at V and 10 bases at J, with 7 bases in the middle. This CDR3 has 10 residues. This CDR3 is CASSRPAQYF. CDR3 nucleotides: TGTGCCAGCAGCCGCCCCGCGCAGTATTTT.

The chain couples TRBV28 to TRBJ2-7; 8 bases match TRBD2. V shed 6 bases, J shed 2 bases, and the junction held 3 bases outside the gene matches. This CDR3 region has 13 residues. In germline, CDR1 is MDHEN, CDR2 SYDVKM. The CDR3 nucleotides read TGTGCCAGCAGCCGGGAGGGGCCCTACGAGCAGTACTTC. Residues: CASSREGPYEQYF.

V is TRBV9 and J is TRBJ2-1; D is unclear. Per the germline V gene, CDR1 is SGDLS and CDR2 is YYNGEE. Trimming left V 0 bases short and J 3 bases short, with 13 bases between. The length of the CDR3 is 16 residues. The CDR3 loop reads CASSVEGPSFYNEQFF. The DNA for the CDR3 is TGTGCCAGCAGCGTAGAGGGTCCTTCCTTCTACAATGAGCAGTTCTTC.